This T cell receptor beta chain was captured in a study of cytomegalovirus exposure and HLA in healthy donors. With 60 Vbeta and 13 Jbeta primers, the PCR was carried out. Authors' analysis steps: It was a later analysis that counted roughly 79 million unique TCR beta chains, of which roughly 11 million were shared. Profiled with immunoSEQ multiplex PCR; TCRdb holds only in-frame clones, not every one. V and J calls and clone size are copied from that table; D and trimming were computed from the DNA. Among roughly 140,000 clones listed, around 84% were seen once. This clone was counted a single time. The antigen is not known. Study-wide points: Follow-up analysis seemed to connect common viral pathogens with several of the most significant clusters identified. In a later analysis, an Asian-associated ancestry cluster reportedly showed fewer N-insertions than the 666-donor mean. Sequencing likely generated an artifact that appeared as a cluster of highly shared sequence variants.

The V end was cut by 3 bases, the J end by 0 bases, with 7 bases between. From germline, CDR1 is SNHLY and CDR2 FYNNEI. The CDR3 is 14 amino acids. Sequenced sample: PBMCs. The genes are TRBV2 and TRBJ2-3; the D is unclear. This clonotype originated in a woman under 30 in good health and CMV-seronegative. The CDR3 nucleotides read TGTGCCAGCAGTGAGCAGATTAGCACAGATACGCAGTATTTT. It codes for CASSEQISTDTQYF.